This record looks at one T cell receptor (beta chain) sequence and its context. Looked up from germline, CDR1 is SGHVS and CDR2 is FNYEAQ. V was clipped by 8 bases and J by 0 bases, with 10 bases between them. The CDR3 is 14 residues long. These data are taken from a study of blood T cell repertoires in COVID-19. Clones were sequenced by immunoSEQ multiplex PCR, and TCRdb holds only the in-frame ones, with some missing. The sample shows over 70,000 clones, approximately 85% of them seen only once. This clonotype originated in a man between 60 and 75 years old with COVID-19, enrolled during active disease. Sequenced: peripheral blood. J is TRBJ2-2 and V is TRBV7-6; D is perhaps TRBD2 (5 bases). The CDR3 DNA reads TGTGCCAGCGGGGAGCGGTCGAACACCGGGGAGCTGTTTTTT. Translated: CASGERSNTGELFF.